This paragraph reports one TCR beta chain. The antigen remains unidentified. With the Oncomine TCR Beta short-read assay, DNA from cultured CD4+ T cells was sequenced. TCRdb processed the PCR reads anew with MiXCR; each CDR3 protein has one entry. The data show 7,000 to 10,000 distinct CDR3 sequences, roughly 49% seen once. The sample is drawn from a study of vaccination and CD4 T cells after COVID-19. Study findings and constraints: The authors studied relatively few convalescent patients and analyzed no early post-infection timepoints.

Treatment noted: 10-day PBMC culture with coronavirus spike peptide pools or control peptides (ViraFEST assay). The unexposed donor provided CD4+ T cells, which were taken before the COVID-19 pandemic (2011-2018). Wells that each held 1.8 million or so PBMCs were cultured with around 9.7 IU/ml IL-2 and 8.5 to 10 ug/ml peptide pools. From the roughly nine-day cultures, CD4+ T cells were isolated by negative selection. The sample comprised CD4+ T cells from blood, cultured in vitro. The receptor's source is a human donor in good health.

For the CDR3, the DNA is TGTGCCAGCAGCTTAGGGAGGACTGGAAACACCATATATTTT. This codes for CASSLGRTGNTIYF. V and J are TRBV7-2 and TRBJ1-3; D call uncertain. Germline CDR1 SGHTA, CDR2 FQGNSA. The CDR3 runs to 14 residues. With 1 base removed from V and 2 bases from J, the gap between germline ends came to 6 bases.